This TCR beta chain stems from a study of cytomegalovirus exposure and HLA in healthy donors. Study-level points and caveats: Most TCRs appeared rarely, but some public TCRs recurred in many donors. Later, an analysis found that TCR clusters from the first cohort tended to co-occur in the roughly 110 validation repertoires. A list of about 160 TCR beta chains associated with cytomegalovirus was given.

The CDR3 is made up of 12 amino acids. Trimming pared 4 bases from V and 8 bases from J, leaving 11 bases between. CDR1 and CDR2 from the germline V gene are SGHDT and YYEEEE. With respect to this clone: Its antigen is as yet unknown.

Sequencing was performed with immunoSEQ multiplex PCR; in TCRdb, only in-frame clones are kept and a portion is missing. The sample contains about 350,000 clones, around 90% of which appear only once. This clonotype was obtained from a woman under 40 in good health and CMV-seropositive. Sequencing was done on a sample of PBMCs. This sequence joins TRBV5-6 and TRBJ2-3, with a weak D call TRBD2 (5 bases). The CDR3 region is CASSMGRGTQYF. CDR3 nucleotides: TGTGCCAGCAGCATGGGCCGGGGTACGCAGTATTTT.